This TCR beta chain comes out of a study of identical twins (dated by TCRdb to the mid-2010s). For context, the study as a whole: To test whether fetal clonotypes persist, the study used deep sequencing on TCR alpha and beta repertoires from monozygotic twins, unrelated adults of various ages, and cord blood. To rule out contamination, the twin experiments were replicated at different times with different library preparation protocols. On the study overall, not on this receptor specifically: Invariant T cells such as MAIT and iNKT could partly confound zero-insertion analyses, although diverse VJ usage argued against such confounding for most clonotypes. Out-of-frame TCR alpha sharing in monozygotic twins was systematically underestimated by recombination models, whereas sharing between unrelated individuals was in agreement with the recombination models. Conclusions relied on cross-sectional statistical analysis, since the same donors could not be followed over many years. Abundant cord blood beta clonotypes carried fewer insertions; young adult naive repertoires showed a weaker similar trend, while memory repertoires showed none. Compared with coincidental sharing between unrelated individuals, out-of-frame TCR alpha sequences shared between twins had an excess of sequences with low generation probability. In beta out-of-frame sequences, excess twin sharing was weaker, because having fewer shared sequences lowered the signal-to-noise ratio.

This clonotype was detected ten times or more. Its antigen target is currently unknown. No clone much larger than this one lies a single base away; base qualities are absent. Library method: 5' RACE. TCRdb lists the instrument as Illumina HiSeq 2000. Template switching introduced a universal primer binding site; the final cDNA contained a unique molecular identifier, enabling accurate counting of TCR cDNA molecules. Specific primers in the conserved constant-segment region were used to synthesize first-strand cDNA for the TCR alpha and beta chains. To control for contamination, every cDNA library carried two barcodes: a SMART-Mk sample barcode plus Illumina barcodes. TruSeq adapter sequences, together with Illumina sample barcodes, were added in two successive PCR steps. TCR alpha and beta cDNA libraries were sequenced on the Illumina HiSeq platform with custom primers. The original methods were these. MiGEC processed the raw reads to extract unique molecular identifiers, while MiXCR was used to determine the CDR3 positions. Recombination models were inferred per individual with the repgenHMM and IGoR tools using an EM algorithm. The analysis of shared clonotypes was done with the tcR package in R, with sharing normalized by the product of cloneset sizes. To study raw recombination free of thymic and clonal selection effects, out-of-frame nonproductive sequences were analyzed. Using fastp at Q25 and MiXCR, TCRdb reprocessed the public reads and kept productive beta chains. Each entry is one CDR3 protein sequence, shown with its most common DNA and genes. TCRdb assigned the V and J calls; the authors' analysis was not used. In all, the sample holds about 900,000 distinct CDR3 sequences, and 9% to 15% of those were seen once. About 1.5% of the sample rests with the top ten.

All donors were healthy Caucasians. Three pairs of female monozygotic twins, all aged about 18 to 29 years, made up the twin cohort. The RNA used for TCR libraries was isolated from peripheral blood mononuclear cells. V drops 6 bases and J drops 4 bases, leaving 16 bases in between. The CDR3, from cysteine to phenylalanine, totals 15 residues. CDR3 DNA only is kept here, 45 bases in frame from base 1. The sample also formed part of further work on yellow fever vaccine responses in identical twins. The second investigation adds: The authors reported that the T cell response to vaccination in identical twins appeared partly convergent and partly personalized. The study precisely tracked vaccine-responding T cell clones in identical twins.

This chain joins TRBV12-3 or TRBV12-4 to TRBJ2-1, with TRBD2 tentatively as D gene (6 bases match). The source material was PBMCs. The source of this sequence is a woman between 18 and 29 years old in good health. The DNA reads TGTGCCAGCAGACCGCCGGGACTCCTTTACAATGAGCAGTTCTTC. Its coded protein is CASRPPGLLYNEQFF.